This T cell receptor (beta chain) was sequenced for a study of CD8+ T cells in alopecia areata. On the study more broadly: Treated patients were scored for severity by percent of scalp affected.

Study-wide findings and caveats: Across lesional scalp, and particularly alopecia totalis/universalis, clonality surpassed that of normal scalp. Among the cells sequenced in scalp samples are also the resident alphabeta T cells of normal skin.

Treatment in this sample: oral pan-JAK inhibitor, 5-10 mg twice daily. A FACSAria was used to sort CD4+ and CD8+ T cells. These cells came from PBMCs. Notes on this clone: Its antigen is not known.

Trimming pared 8 bases from V and 5 bases from J, leaving 18 bases between. The CDR3 loop spans 13 amino acids. Germline V gene data show CDR1 as SQVTM and CDR2 as ANQGSEA. Extracted from the samples, RNA was reverse transcribed into cDNA to serve as the sequencing template. Sequencing used immunoSEQ multiplex PCR; TCRdb keeps in-frame clones, though not all of them. The sample has about 120,000 clones; 58% are singletons. This receptor was obtained from a human donor with alopecia areata. The chain recombines TRBV29-1 with TRBJ1-2, with D tentatively TRBD1 (5 bases). The sequencing here drew on CD8+ T cells sorted from blood, taken at week 4, from a patient treated with tofacitinib. The CDR3 DNA follows: TGCAGCACCGGACCCCTAGGGACTTATGGCTACACCTTC. Protein: CSTGPLGTYGYTF. The variable domain in full, with the rest retrieved from reference TRBV29-1 and TRBJ1-2, is SAVISQKPSRDICQRGTSLTIQCQVDSQVTMMFWYRQQPGQSLTLIATANQGSEATYESGFVIDKFPISRPNLTFSTLTVSNMSPEDSSIYLCSTGPLGTYGYTFGSGTRLTVV.